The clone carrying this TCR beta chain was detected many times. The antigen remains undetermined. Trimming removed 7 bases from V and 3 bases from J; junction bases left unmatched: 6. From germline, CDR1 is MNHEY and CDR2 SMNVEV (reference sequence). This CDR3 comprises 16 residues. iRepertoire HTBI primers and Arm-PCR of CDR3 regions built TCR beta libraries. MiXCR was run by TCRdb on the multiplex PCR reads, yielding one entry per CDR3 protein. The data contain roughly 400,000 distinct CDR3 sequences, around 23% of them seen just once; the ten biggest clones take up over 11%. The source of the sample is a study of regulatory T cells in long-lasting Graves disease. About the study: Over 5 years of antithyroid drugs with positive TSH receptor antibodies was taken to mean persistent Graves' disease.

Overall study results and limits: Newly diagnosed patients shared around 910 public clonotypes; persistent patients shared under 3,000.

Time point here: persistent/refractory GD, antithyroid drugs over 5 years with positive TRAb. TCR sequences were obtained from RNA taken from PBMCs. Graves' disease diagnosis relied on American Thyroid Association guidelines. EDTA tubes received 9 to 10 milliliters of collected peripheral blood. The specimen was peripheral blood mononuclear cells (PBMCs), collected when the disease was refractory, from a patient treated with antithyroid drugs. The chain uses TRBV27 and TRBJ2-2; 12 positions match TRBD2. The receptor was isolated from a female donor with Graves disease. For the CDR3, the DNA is TGTGCCAGCAAAACTAGCGGGAGGTCGTACACCGGGGAGCTGTTTTTT. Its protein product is CASKTSGRSYTGELFF.